This is a list of T cell receptor beta chains from one sample in a study of chemoradiotherapy in HPV16-positive cancers. Clones were sequenced by immunoSEQ multiplex PCR, and TCRdb holds only the in-frame ones, with some missing. The table records roughly 8,300 clones, around 77% of them present only once. The sample was taken from a patient who underwent chemoradiotherapy. The receptor source for this set is a human donor with HPV-associated anogenital cancer. Both conserved end residues are part of each CDR3. D genes are given only for firm matches.

j_gene: TRBJ2-3
d_gene: .
v_gene: TRBV30
CDR3nt: TGTGCCTGGAGTGTAGGGCTGGCTAGCACAGATACGCAGTATTTT
CDR3aa: CAWSVGLASTDTQYF

j_gene: TRBJ2-3
d_gene: TRBD2
v_gene: TRBV7-8
CDR3nt: TGTGCCAGCAGCTGGGGACTAGCGGGAGTTAAAGATACGCAGTATTTT
CDR3aa: CASSWGLAGVKDTQYF

j_gene: TRBJ2-1
d_gene: .
v_gene: TRBV19
CDR3nt: TGTGCCAGTAGTATAGATCGCAGGGAGCAGTTCTTC
CDR3aa: CASSIDRREQFF

j_gene: TRBJ1-2
d_gene: .
v_gene: TRBV19
CDR3nt: TGTGCCAGTAGTATTCTGGGTTCTAACTATGGCTACACCTTC
CDR3aa: CASSILGSNYGYTF

j_gene: TRBJ2-2
d_gene: TRBD2
v_gene: TRBV11-3
CDR3nt: TGTGCCAGCAGCTCTTCTACCCGGACTAGCGGGAGAGGGACCGGGGAGCTGTTTTTT
CDR3aa: CASSSSTRTSGRGTGELFF

j_gene: TRBJ2-3
d_gene: TRBD1
v_gene: TRBV5-6
CDR3nt: TGTGCCAGCAGCCTACCGGGACAGGGCACAGATACGCAGTATTTT
CDR3aa: CASSLPGQGTDTQYF

j_gene: TRBJ1-1
d_gene: TRBD1
v_gene: TRBV12-5
CDR3nt: TGTGCTAGTGGAGGGGGCGCGACGGCTTTCTTT
CDR3aa: CASGGGATAFF

j_gene: TRBJ1-4
d_gene: .
v_gene: TRBV7-8
CDR3nt: TGTGCCAGCAGCTTAGACCAGGGGCTCTGGGGTGAAAAACTGTTTTTT
CDR3aa: CASSLDQGLWGEKLFF

j_gene: TRBJ2-7
d_gene: .
v_gene: TRBV5-1
CDR3nt: TGCGCCAGCAGCTTGGAGGTAGGGATGGGTCAGGACTTC
CDR3aa: CASSLEVGMGQDF

j_gene: TRBJ1-3
d_gene: TRBD1
v_gene: TRBV28
CDR3nt: TGTGCCAGCAGTTTTCAGGGGGCGGGAAACACCATATATTTT
CDR3aa: CASSFQGAGNTIYF